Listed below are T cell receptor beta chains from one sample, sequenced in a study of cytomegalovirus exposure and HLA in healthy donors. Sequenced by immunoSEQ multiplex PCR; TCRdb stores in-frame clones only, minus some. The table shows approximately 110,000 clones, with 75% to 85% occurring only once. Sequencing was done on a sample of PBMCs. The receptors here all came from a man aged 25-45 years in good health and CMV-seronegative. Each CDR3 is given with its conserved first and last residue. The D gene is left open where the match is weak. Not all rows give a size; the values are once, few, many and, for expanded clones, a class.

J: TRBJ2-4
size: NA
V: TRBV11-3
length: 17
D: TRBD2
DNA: TGTGCCAGCAGCTTATTTGGTAGCGGGAGGTTCGGAAACATTCAGTACTTC
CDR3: CASSLFGSGRFGNIQYF

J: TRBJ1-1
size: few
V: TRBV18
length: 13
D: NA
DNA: TGTGCCAGCTCCGGGAGCTCGGGGACTGAAGCTTTCTTT
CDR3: CASSGSSGTEAFF

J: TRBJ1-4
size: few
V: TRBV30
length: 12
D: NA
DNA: TGTGCCTGGAGTGTACAGCCCGAAAAACTGTTTTTT
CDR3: CAWSVQPEKLFF

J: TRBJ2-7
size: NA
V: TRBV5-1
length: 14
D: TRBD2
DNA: TGCGCCAGCAGGGAGAGCGGGAGCTCCTACGAGCAGTACTTC
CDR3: CASRESGSSYEQYF

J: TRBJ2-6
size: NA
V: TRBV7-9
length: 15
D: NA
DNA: TGTGCCAGCAGCTTAGGGGGAGCCGGGGCCAACGTCCTGACTTTC
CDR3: CASSLGGAGANVLTF

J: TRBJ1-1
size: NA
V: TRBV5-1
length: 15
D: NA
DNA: TGCGCCAGCAGCTTGGCCAGGGGTAGGAACGCTGAAGCTTTCTTT
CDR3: CASSLARGRNAEAFF

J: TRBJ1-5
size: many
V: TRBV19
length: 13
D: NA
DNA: TGTGCCACTACTCCCTCTGGCAATCAGCCCCAGCATTTT
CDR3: CATTPSGNQPQHF

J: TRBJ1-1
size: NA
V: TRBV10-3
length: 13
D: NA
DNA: TGTGCCATCAGTCTAGGACGGGGGACTGAAGCTTTCTTT
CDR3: CAISLGRGTEAFF

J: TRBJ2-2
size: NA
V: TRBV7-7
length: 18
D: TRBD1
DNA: TGTGCCAGCAGCTATGGACAGGGGCGCGCTTCGAACACCGGGGAGCTGTTTTTT
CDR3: CASSYGQGRASNTGELFF

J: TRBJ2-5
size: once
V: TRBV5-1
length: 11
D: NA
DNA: TGCGCCAGCAGCTTGAGAGGAATAGAGAACTTC
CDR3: CASSLRGIENF

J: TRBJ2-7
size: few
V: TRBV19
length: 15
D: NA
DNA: TGTGCCAGTGGTCAGGGGGGCCAGACTACCTACGAGCAGTACTTC
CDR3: CASGQGGQTTYEQYF

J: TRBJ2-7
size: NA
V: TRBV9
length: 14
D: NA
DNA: TGTGCCAGCAGCGCCCGAGGGAGCTCCTACGAGCAGTACTTC
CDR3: CASSARGSSYEQYF

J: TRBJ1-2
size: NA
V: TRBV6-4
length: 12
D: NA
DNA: TGTGCCAGCAGTGAGAGTCTGTCCGGCTACACCTTC
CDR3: CASSESLSGYTF

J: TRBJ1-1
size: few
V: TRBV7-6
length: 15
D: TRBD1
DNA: TGTGCCAGCAGCTTGGGGGTTGGGGGGACAGGGGAAGCTTTCTTT
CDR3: CASSLGVGGTGEAFF

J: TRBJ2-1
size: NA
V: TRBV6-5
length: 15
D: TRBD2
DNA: TGTGCCAGCAGTACCGGACTAGCGGGAGCCAATGAGCAGTTCTTC
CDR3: CASSTGLAGANEQFF

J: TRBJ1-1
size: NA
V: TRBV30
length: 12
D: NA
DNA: TGTGCCTGGGACAGAGGAAACACTGAAGCTTTCTTT
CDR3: CAWDRGNTEAFF

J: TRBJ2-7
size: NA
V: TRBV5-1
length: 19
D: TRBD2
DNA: TGCGCCAGCAGCCTAGAGGACAGTGGGACTAGCGGCAGATCCTACGAGCAGTACTTC
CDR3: CASSLEDSGTSGRSYEQYF

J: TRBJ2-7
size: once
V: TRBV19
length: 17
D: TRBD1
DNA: TGTGCCAGTAGTACTTCTCTAAGGACAGGTCTCTCCTACGAGCAGTACTTC
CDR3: CASSTSLRTGLSYEQYF

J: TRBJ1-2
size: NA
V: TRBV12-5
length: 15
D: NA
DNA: TGTGCTAGTGGTGTAAGGGGGACCTCTAACTATGGCTACACCTTC
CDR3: CASGVRGTSNYGYTF

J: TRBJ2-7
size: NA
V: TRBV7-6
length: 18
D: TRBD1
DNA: TGTGCCAGCAGCTACTCCGGGACAGGCCCTTTCCTACAGGACGAGCAGTACTTC
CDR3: CASSYSGTGPFLQDEQYF

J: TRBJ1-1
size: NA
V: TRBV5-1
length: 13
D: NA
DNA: TGCGCCAGCAGCCAGGCCGATCGGACTGAAGCTTTCTTT
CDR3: CASSQADRTEAFF

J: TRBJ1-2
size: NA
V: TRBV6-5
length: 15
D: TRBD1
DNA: TGTGCCAGCAGTTACTCGACAGGGTCCTCTTATGGCTACACCTTC
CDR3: CASSYSTGSSYGYTF

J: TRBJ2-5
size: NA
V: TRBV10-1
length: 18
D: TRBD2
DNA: TGCGCCAGCAGTGAGTCGCACCGGACTAGCGGGAGAGGGGAGACCCAGTACTTC
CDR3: CASSESHRTSGRGETQYF

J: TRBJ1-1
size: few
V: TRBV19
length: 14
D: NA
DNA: TGTGCCAGTAGTATAGGCCCGGGTAACACTGAAGCTTTCTTT
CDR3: CASSIGPGNTEAFF

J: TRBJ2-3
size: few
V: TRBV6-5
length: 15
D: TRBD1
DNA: TGTGCCAGCAGTTCAGACAGGGTGGTGACAGATACGCAGTATTTT
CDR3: CASSSDRVVTDTQYF

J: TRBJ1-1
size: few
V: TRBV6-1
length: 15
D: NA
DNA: TGTGCCAGCAGGAGGGTCGCAGGGGTAGGCACTGAAGCTTTCTTT
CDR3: CASRRVAGVGTEAFF

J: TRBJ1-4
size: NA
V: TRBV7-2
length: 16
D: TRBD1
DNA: TGTGCCAGCAGGGGGGACAGTGGGGCAACTAATGAAAAACTGTTTTTT
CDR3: CASRGDSGATNEKLFF

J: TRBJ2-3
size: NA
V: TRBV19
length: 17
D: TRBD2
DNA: TGTGCCAGTAGTATAGTCCGTTTAGCGGGGCAGGTAGATACGCAGTATTTT
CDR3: CASSIVRLAGQVDTQYF

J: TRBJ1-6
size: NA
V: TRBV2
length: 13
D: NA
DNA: TGTGCCAGCACGGTTTCCCCAAATTCACCCCTCCACTTT
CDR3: CASTVSPNSPLHF

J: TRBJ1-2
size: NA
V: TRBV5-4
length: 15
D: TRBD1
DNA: TGTGCCAGCAGACCTCAGGGGGGCGGTTACTATGGCTACACCTTC
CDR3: CASRPQGGGYYGYTF

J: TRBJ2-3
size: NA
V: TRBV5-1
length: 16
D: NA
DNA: TGCGCCAGTAGAGGACAGCCAATTACTAGCACAGATACGCAGTATTTT
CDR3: CASRGQPITSTDTQYF

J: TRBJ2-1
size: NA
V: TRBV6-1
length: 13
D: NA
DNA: TGTGCCAGCAGCCTATCGAGGCAGAATGAGCAGTTCTTC
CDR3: CASSLSRQNEQFF

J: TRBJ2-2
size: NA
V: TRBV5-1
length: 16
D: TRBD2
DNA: TGCGCCAGCAGCTTGGGAGCGGGAGTTTTAACCGGGGAGCTGTTTTTT
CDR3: CASSLGAGVLTGELFF

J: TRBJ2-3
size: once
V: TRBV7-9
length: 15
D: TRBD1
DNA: TGTGCCAGCAGCATACGACAGGGGGCAGCGGATACGCAGTATTTT
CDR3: CASSIRQGAADTQYF

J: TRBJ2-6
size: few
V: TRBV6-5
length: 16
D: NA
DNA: TGTGCCAGCAGTTTGTACAAATACTCTGGGGCCAACGTCCTGACTTTC
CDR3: CASSLYKYSGANVLTF

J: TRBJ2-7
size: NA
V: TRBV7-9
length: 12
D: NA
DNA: TGTGCCAGCAGCTCCACAGGGTACGAGCAGTACTTC
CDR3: CASSSTGYEQYF

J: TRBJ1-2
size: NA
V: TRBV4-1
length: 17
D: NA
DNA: TGCGCCAGCAGCCAAGAGGCGACGAGGGCCTACTCCTATGGCTACACCTTC
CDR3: CASSQEATRAYSYGYTF

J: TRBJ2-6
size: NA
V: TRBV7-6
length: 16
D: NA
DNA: TGTGCCAGCAGCTTAGTTGGGGGGTCTGGGGCCAACGTCCTGACTTTC
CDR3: CASSLVGGSGANVLTF

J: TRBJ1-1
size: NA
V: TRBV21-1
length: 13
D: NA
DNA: TGTGCCAGCAGCATTCATTTGAACACTGAAGCTTTCTTT
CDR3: CASSIHLNTEAFF